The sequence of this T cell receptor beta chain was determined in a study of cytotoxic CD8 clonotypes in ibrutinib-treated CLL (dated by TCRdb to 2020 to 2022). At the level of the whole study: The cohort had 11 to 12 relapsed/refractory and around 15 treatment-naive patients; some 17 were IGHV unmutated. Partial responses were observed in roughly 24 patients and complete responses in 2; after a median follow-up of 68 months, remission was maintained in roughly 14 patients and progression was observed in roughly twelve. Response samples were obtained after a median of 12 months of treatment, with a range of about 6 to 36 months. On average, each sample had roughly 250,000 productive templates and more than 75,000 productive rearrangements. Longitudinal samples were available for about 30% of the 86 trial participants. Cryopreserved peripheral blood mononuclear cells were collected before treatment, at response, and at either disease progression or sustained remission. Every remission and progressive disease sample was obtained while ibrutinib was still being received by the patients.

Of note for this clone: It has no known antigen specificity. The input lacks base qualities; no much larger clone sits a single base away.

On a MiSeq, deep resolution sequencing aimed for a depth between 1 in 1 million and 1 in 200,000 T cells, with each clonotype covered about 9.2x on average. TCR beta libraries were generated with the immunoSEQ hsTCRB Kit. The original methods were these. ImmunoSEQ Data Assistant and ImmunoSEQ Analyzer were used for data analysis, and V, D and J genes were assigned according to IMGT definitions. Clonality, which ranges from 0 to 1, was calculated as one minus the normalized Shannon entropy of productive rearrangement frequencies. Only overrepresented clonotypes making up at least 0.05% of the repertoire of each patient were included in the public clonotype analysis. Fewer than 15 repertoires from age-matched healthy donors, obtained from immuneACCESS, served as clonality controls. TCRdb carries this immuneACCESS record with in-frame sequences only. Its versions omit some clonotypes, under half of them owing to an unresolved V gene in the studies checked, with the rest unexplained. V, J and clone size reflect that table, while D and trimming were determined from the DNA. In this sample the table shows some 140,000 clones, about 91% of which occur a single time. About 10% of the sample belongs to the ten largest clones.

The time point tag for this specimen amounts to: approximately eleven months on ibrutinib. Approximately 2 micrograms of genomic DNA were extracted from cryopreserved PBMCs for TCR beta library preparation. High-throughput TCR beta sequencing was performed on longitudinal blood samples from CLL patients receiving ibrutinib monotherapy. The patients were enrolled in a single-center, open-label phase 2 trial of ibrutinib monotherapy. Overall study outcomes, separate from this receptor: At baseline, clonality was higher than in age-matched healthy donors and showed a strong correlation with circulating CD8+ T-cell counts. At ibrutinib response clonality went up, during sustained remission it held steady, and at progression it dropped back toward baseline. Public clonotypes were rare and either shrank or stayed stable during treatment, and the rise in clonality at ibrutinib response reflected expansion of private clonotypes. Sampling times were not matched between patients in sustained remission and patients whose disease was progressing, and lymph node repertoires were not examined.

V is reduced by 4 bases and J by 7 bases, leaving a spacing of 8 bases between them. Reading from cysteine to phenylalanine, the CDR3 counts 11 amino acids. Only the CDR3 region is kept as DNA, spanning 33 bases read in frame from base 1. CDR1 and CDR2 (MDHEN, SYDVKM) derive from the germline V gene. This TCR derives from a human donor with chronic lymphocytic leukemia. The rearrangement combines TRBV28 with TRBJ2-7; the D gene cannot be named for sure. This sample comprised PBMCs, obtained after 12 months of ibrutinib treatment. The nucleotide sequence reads TGTGCCAGCAGTTCTCTGGTAGAGCAGTACTTC. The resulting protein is CASSSLVEQYF.